This T cell receptor beta chain derives from a study of glioma-infiltrating T cells. TCR alpha and beta CDR3 regions were amplified from RNA using iRepertoire nested multiplex PCR. Tissue mRNA or PBMC total RNA, 100-400 ng, went into one-step reverse transcription and amplification. TCRdb passed the multiplex PCR reads through MiXCR, listing each CDR3 protein once. The data contain under 200,000 distinct CDR3 sequences, over 25% of them seen just once; the ten biggest clones take up 20% to 25%. V was pared by 2 bases and J by 4 bases, with 11 bases between. This CDR3 has 14 amino acids. Germline loops: CDR1 MNHEY, CDR2 SVGEGT. Study outcomes and limitations: Non-neoplastic patients had below-expected tissue-blood divergence, while all gliomas exceeded expectation. Very few CDR3 sequences were shared between tissue and blood.

As for this clonotype: Antigen unknown. A read error is possible here, since a much larger clone lies one base away.

Sequenced sample: glioma tissue, nonneoplastic brain tissue, or PBMCs (not recorded which). V and J are TRBV6-2 or TRBV6-3 and TRBJ2-5; TRBD2 is a possible D gene (5 bases). The TCR originated in a human donor with low-grade glioma or glioblastoma, undergoing nonglioma brain surgery, or in good health (not recorded which). CDR3 coding DNA: TGTGCCAGCAGTTACAGGCCTAGCTCAGAGACCCAGTACTTC. Encoded protein: CASSYRPSSETQYF.